The 2 T cell receptor beta chains presented below share a single source sample, sequenced in a study of shared clonotypes between healthy human individuals. Sequenced by immunoSEQ multiplex PCR; TCRdb stores in-frame clones only, minus some. The table has some 2,500,000 clones, about 90% seen once; the top ten hold about 0.41%. The specimen was naive CD4+ T cells from PBMCs. Subset described: CD45RA+ positively selected. The receptors were gathered from a man aged 18 to 30 in good health. Some clones in this sample may be carry-over from other donors' samples.

The chain uses TRBV5-1 and TRBJ1-5, with 8 bases fitting TRBD1. CDR1 and CDR2 from the germline V gene are SGHRS and YFSETQ. Trimming removed 1 base from V and 5 bases from J; junction bases left unmatched: 2. The CDR3 totals 14 residues. The CDR3 loop reads CASSLNRGDQPQHF. DNA for the CDR3: TGCGCCAGCAGCTTGAACAGGGGGGATCAGCCCCAGCATTTT.

This sequence joins TRBV18 and TRBJ2-7; D possibly corresponds to TRBD2 (7 bases). The CDR3 is made up of 15 amino acids. Trimming pared 3 bases from V and 6 bases from J, leaving 18 bases between. Germline loops: CDR1 KGHSH, CDR2 LQKENI. The CDR3 region is CASSPNGGRVSEQYF. The CDR3 DNA follows: TGTGCCAGCTCACCCAACGGGGGGCGCGTTAGCGAGCAGTACTTC.